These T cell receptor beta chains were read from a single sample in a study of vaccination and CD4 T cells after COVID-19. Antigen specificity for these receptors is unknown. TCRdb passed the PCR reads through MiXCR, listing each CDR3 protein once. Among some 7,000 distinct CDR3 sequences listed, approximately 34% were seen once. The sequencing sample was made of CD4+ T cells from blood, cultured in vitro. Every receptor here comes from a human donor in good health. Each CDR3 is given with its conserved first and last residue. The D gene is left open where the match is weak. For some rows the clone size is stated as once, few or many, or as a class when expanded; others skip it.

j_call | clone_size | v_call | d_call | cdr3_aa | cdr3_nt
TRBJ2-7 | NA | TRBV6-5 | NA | CASSYRDRSVQYF | TGTGCCAGCAGTTACAGGGATAGGTCCGTGCAGTACTTC
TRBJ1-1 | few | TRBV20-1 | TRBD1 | CSAQTGEVRAFF | TGCAGTGCGCAAACAGGGGAAGTGAGGGCTTTCTTT
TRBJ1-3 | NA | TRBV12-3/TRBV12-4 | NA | CASSLALGTGNTIYF | TGTGCCAGCAGTTTAGCGCTAGGGACTGGAAACACCATATATTTT
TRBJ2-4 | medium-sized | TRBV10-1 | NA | CASSDRADIQYF | TGCGCCAGCAGTGACAGGGCAGACATTCAGTACTTC
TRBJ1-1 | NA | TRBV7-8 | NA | CASGLGWENTEAFF | TGTGCCAGCGGCTTAGGATGGGAGAACACTGAAGCTTTCTTT
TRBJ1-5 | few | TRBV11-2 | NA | CASSSLGSNQPQHF | TGTGCCAGCAGCTCGTTGGGAAGCAATCAGCCCCAGCATTTT
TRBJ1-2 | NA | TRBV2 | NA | CSSNQLDWGYTF | TGTTCCAGCAACCAACTGGACTGGGGCTACACCTTC
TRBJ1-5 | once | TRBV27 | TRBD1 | CASSIRTGGGSPQHF | TGTGCCAGCAGTATCCGGACAGGGGGTGGGTCGCCCCAGCATTTT
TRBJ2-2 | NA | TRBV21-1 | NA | CASSKAGGAKFSTGELFF | TGTGCCAGCAGCAAAGCTGGGGGGGCCAAGTTCAGCACCGGGGAGCTGTTTTTT
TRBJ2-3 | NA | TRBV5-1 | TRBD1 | CATMTGASTDTQYF | TGCGCCACCATGACAGGGGCTAGCACAGATACGCAGTATTTT
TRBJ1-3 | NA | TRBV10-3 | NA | CAISSQLGSGNTIYF | TGTGCCATCAGTAGTCAGTTGGGGTCGGGAAACACCATATATTTT
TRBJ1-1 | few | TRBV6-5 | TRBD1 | CASSYRQGTAFF | TGTGCCAGCAGTTACCGACAGGGGACGGCTTTCTTT
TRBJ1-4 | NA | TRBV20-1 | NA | CSARGQYNEKLFF | TGCAGTGCTAGGGGGCAGTATAATGAAAAACTGTTTTTT
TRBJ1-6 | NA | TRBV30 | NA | CAWSLPGASWGYNSPLHF | TGTGCCTGGAGTCTCCCTGGGGCGTCATGGGGTTATAATTCACCCCTCCACTTT
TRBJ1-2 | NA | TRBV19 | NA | CASSMRGQGNGYTF | TGTGCCAGTAGTATGCGTGGGCAGGGGAATGGCTACACCTTC
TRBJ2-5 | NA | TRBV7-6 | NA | CASRPPEDGQETQYF | TGTGCCAGCAGACCTCCAGAGGATGGTCAAGAGACCCAGTACTTC
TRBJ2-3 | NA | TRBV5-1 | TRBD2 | CASSLPAGGPDTQYF | TGCGCCAGCAGCTTGCCGGCGGGGGGGCCAGATACGCAGTATTTT
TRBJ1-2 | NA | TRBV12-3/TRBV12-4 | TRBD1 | CASTPAGGNYGYTF | TGTGCCAGCACCCCGGCAGGGGGAAACTATGGCTACACCTTC
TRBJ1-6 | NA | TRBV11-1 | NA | CASSSPNRDPRSPLHF | TGTGCCAGCAGCTCTCCAAATCGGGACCCGAGATCACCCCTCCACTTT
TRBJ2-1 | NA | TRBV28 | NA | CASSLISGGNQEQFF | TGTGCCAGCAGTTTAATAAGCGGAGGGAACCAGGAGCAGTTCTTC
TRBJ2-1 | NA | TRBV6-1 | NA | CASSLLDEQFF | TGTGCCAGCTCACTTTTGGATGAGCAGTTCTTC
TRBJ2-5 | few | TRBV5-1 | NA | CASSVQETQYF | TGCGCCAGCAGCGTACAAGAGACCCAGTACTTC
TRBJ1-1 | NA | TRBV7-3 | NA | CASSSLRAMNTEAFF | TGTGCCAGCAGCTCCCTAAGGGCCATGAACACTGAAGCTTTCTTT
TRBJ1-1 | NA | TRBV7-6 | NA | CASSLERRDVAEAFF | TGTGCCAGCAGCTTAGAGAGGAGGGACGTAGCTGAAGCTTTCTTT
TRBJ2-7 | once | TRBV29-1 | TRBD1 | CSVERDSTNEQYF | TGCAGCGTTGAAAGGGACAGTACAAACGAGCAGTACTTC
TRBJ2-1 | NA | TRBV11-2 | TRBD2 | CASSRGSGGYNEQFF | TGTGCCAGCAGTCGGGGGTCGGGGGGCTACAATGAGCAGTTCTTC
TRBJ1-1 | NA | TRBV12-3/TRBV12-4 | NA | CASSLWTAEAFF | TGTGCCAGCAGTCTCTGGACGGCTGAAGCTTTCTTT